This TCR beta chain stems from a study of cytomegalovirus exposure and HLA in healthy donors. Trimming left V 3 bases short and J 1 base short, with 6 bases between. The CDR3 sequence is 13 residues long. Germline-derived CDR1 and CDR2 are MNHEY and SVGAGI. Produced via immunoSEQ multiplex PCR; TCRdb's table is partial and in-frame only. Among about 120,000 clones listed, roughly nine tenths were seen once. This receptor was taken from a man between 18 and 35 years old in good health and CMV-seropositive. This sequence joins TRBV6-5 and TRBJ1-1; D call uncertain. The sequenced sample was PBMCs. CDR3 nucleotides: TGTGCCAGCAGTTATGAGTCGAACACTGAAGCTTTCTTT. Translated: CASSYESNTEAFF.